This passage covers 23 T cell receptor beta chains from one sample sequenced in a study of T cell responses to AZD1222 COVID-19 vaccine. Using immunoSEQ multiplex PCR, the repertoire was profiled, and TCRdb retains in-frame clones only, with some absent. The profile shows 90,000 or so clones, over 70% of them singletons. The sequenced sample was peripheral blood, obtained on day 0 of AZD1222 vaccination. The source is an adult in good health.

This sequence joins TRBV5-6 and TRBJ2-3, with TRBD1 matching over 10 bases. The CDR3 runs 17 residues. Germline trimming cut 0 bases from V and 4 bases from J; bases unmatched to any gene: 8. Germline CDR1 reads SGHDT; CDR2 reads YYEEEE. Here the CDR3 DNA reads TGTGCCAGCAGCTTGGGGCCGGGACAGGGGATTTCAGATACGCAGTATTTT. This codes for CASSLGPGQGISDTQYF.

The rearrangement joins TRBV5-1 to TRBJ2-7; TRBD2 agrees at 10 bases. Per germline, CDR1 SGHRS and CDR2 YFSETQ. This CDR3 has 15 amino acids. Trimming removed 8 bases from V and 5 bases from J; junction bases left unmatched: 13. The CDR3 nucleotides are TGCGCCAGAATCCAAAGAGCTAGCGGGAGCGACGAGCAGTACTTC. It specifies CARIQRASGSDEQYF.

The chain has TRBV19 and TRBJ1-1; unclear D gene. V was shortened by 3 bases and J by 1 base, with 6 bases between the two germline ends. The V gene's germline CDR1 is LNHDA and CDR2 SQIVND (reference sequence). This CDR3 region has 13 residues. CDR3 sequence: CASSIASNTEAFF. The CDR3 DNA follows: TGTGCCAGTAGTATCGCGTCGAACACTGAAGCTTTCTTT.

The chain joins TRBV18 to TRBJ1-6, with 10 nucleotides matching TRBD1. CDR3 length: 19 amino acids. V was clipped by 3 bases and J by 2 bases; unmatched bases: 10. CDR1 and CDR2 from the germline V gene are KGHSH and LQKENI. CDR3 bases: TGTGCCAGCTCACCTATCCGGGACAGGGGTTGGACCTATAATTCACCCCTCCACTTT. This gives the protein CASSPIRDRGWTYNSPLHF.

The chain recombines TRBV5-1 with TRBJ1-2, with D perhaps matching TRBD1 (5 bases). The CDR3 has 14 residues. Germline CDR1 is SGHRS and CDR2 is YFSETQ. Trimming pared 4 bases from V and 0 bases from J, leaving 10 bases between. The CDR3 sequence is CASSGGMTNYGYTF. The CDR3 DNA reads TGCGCCAGCAGCGGGGGGATGACTAACTATGGCTACACCTTC.

V gene TRBV4-2 combines with J gene TRBJ2-1, with 10 bases aligning to TRBD2. Germline V gene sequence: CDR1 LGHNA, CDR2 YNFKEQ. V shed 0 bases, J shed 8 bases, and the junction held 10 bases outside the gene matches. The CDR3 loop spans 17 amino acids. The CDR3 bases are TGTGCCAGCAGCCAAGATGGGAGGGCTAGCGGGAGTGATGAGCAGTTCTTC. Its protein product is CASSQDGRASGSDEQFF.

The sample holds one count of this clone. The chain has TRBV5-4 and TRBJ2-3, with TRBD2 as a possible D gene (6 bases). V was trimmed by 2 bases and J by 4 bases, leaving 14 bases between them. The germline V gene encodes CDR1 SGHNT and CDR2 YYREEE (reference sequence). CDR3 length equals 15 residues. The CDR3 spells CASSFGSSSADTQYF. CDR3 DNA sequence: TGTGCCAGCAGCTTCGGTTCATCTAGCGCAGATACGCAGTATTTT.

This clone is a singleton in its sample. The rearrangement links TRBV12-3 or TRBV12-4 to TRBJ2-1, with D unclear. Trimming shortened V by 8 bases and J by 4 bases, and 12 bases separated the two germline ends. CDR3 length equals 13 residues. CDR3 nucleotide sequence: TGTGCCAGCGGAACGTCCCCTTACAATGAGCAGTTCTTC. Its protein is CASGTSPYNEQFF.

For this clone: This specimen includes other DNA sequences encoding the same CDR3. This chain connects TRBV5-1 to TRBJ1-1, with TRBD1 matching 7 bases. The V segment lost 0 bases and the J segment 3 bases; nucleotides outside the gene matches: 2. The CDR3 runs to 14 residues. CDR1 SGHRS and CDR2 YFSETQ come from the germline V gene. The CDR3 loop is CASSLGQGYTEAFF. As DNA, the CDR3 is TGCGCCAGCAGCTTGGGACAGGGATACACTGAAGCTTTCTTT.

The chain uses TRBV5-1 and TRBJ2-1; 11 bases map to TRBD2. Trimming at V came to 4 bases and at J to 3 bases, leaving 6 bases not matched to a gene. The CDR3 contains 16 residues. The germline CDR1 and CDR2 sequences are SGHRS and YFSETQ. This CDR3 reads CASSPDGLAGYNEQFF. The CDR3 nucleotides read TGCGCCAGCAGCCCCGACGGACTAGCGGGCTACAATGAGCAGTTCTTC.

The chain uses TRBV19 and TRBJ2-2; a weak D match, TRBD2 (6 bases). The V gene's germline CDR1 is LNHDA and CDR2 SQIVND (reference sequence). This CDR3 region has 14 residues. Trimming removed 3 bases from V and 4 bases from J, with 9 bases in between. For the CDR3, the DNA is TGTGCCAGTAGTATCGCGGGAACCACCGGGGAGCTGTTTTTT. It specifies CASSIAGTTGELFF.

This clone was picked up a small number of times. The genes are TRBV12-5 and TRBJ1-2; the match to TRBD1 covers 8 bases. Trimming cost V 2 bases and J 4 bases; bases outside gene matches: 3. Germline V gene sequence: CDR1 LGHNT, CDR2 FRNRAP. The CDR3 runs 14 residues. The CDR3 DNA is TGTGCTAGTGGTTTGCTCGACAGGGGCTATGGCTACACCTTC. Its protein is CASGLLDRGYGYTF.

This chain uses TRBV20-1 with TRBJ2-7; TRBD1 matches 9 bases. This CDR3 spans 16 amino acids. Per the germline V gene, CDR1 is DFQATT and CDR2 is SNEGSKA (reference sequence). The V gene end was trimmed by 3 bases and the J gene end by 5 bases; junction bases not matched to a gene: 14. The CDR3 coding sequence is TGCAGTGCTAGTACGTTTGAGGGACAGGGTGGCCACGAGCAGTACTTC. As protein: CSASTFEGQGGHEQYF.

The chain carries TRBV28 and TRBJ1-6; D is possibly TRBD1 (5 bases). The V and J ends lost 3 bases and 1 base respectively, with 10 bases between them. Germline-derived CDR1 and CDR2 are MDHEN and SYDVKM. This CDR3 has 16 amino acids. The chain's CDR3 is CASSFYGGSYNSPLHF. CDR3 bases: TGTGCCAGCAGTTTTTACGGGGGTTCCTATAATTCACCCCTCCACTTT.

This clone was detected only once. This rearrangement joins TRBV6-5 to TRBJ1-3; the D is unclear. The CDR3 runs 13 residues. Germline loops: CDR1 MNHEY, CDR2 SVGAGI. Trimming left V 4 bases short and J 2 bases short, with 6 bases between. The DNA of the CDR3 is TGTGCCAGCAGTTCCGGGGCTGGAAACACCATATATTTT. Its translation is CASSSGAGNTIYF.

J is TRBJ1-1 and V is TRBV4-1, with D tentatively TRBD1 (6 bases). The CDR3 sequence is 13 residues long. Germline V lookup: CDR1 MGHRA, CDR2 YSYEKL. V lost 1 base to trimming and J lost 8 bases, with 11 bases between them. The CDR3: CASSQVLDSEAFF. The CDR3 DNA follows: TGCGCCAGCAGCCAAGTGTTGGACAGCGAAGCTTTCTTT.

The rearrangement joins TRBV6-1 to TRBJ2-3; TRBD2 matches at 14 bases. Per the germline V gene, CDR1 is MNHNS and CDR2 is SASEGT. With V trimmed by 4 bases and J by 1 base, 4 bases remained unmatched. The CDR3 is 17 residues long. CDR3 region: CASSGTSGRRRTDTQYF. In DNA, the CDR3 is TGTGCCAGCAGTGGGACTAGCGGGAGGCGCCGCACAGATACGCAGTATTTT.

The chain carries TRBV2 and TRBJ2-4, with D hard to call. V lost 2 bases and J 7 bases, leaving 9 bases between the germline ends. Germline V gene lookup returns CDR1 SNHLY and CDR2 FYNNEI. The CDR3 is 13 amino acids. The CDR3 sequence: CASSEIKQNIQYF. Written as DNA, the CDR3 is TGTGCCAGCAGTGAAATCAAACAGAACATTCAGTACTTC. Combining the CDR3 with reference TRBV2 and TRBJ2-4 gives the whole variable domain EPEVTQTPSHQVTQMGQEVILRCVPISNHLYFYWYRQILGQKVEFLVSFYNNEISEKSEIFDDQFSVERPDGSNFTLKIRSTKLEDSAMYFCASSEIKQNIQYFGAGTRLSVL.

V and J are TRBV29-1 and TRBJ1-5, with 9 bases fitting TRBD1. CDR3 length: 12 residues. Germline CDR1 SQVTM, CDR2 ANQGSEA. Trimming removed 6 bases from V and 4 bases from J; junction bases left unmatched: 1. The CDR3 DNA sequence: TGCAGCGTCGGGACAGGGAATCAGCCCCAGCATTTT. Translating it yields CSVGTGNQPQHF. The variable domain in full, with the rest retrieved from reference TRBV29-1 and TRBJ1-5, is SAVISQKPSRDICQRGTSLTIQCQVDSQVTMMFWYRQQPGQSLTLIATANQGSEATYESGFVIDKFPISRPNLTFSTLTVSNMSPEDSSIYLCSVGTGNQPQHFGDGTRLSIL.

The count of this clone is one. The chain links TRBV10-2 to TRBJ1-1; D perhaps matches TRBD1 (6 bases). The V end lost 7 bases, the J end lost 0 bases, and 12 bases lay between the germline ends. The CDR3 sequence is 14 residues long. Germline assignment: CDR1 WSHSY and CDR2 SAAADI. This CDR3 reads CASTRQAMNTEAFF. The CDR3 coding sequence is TGCGCCAGCACACGACAGGCCATGAACACTGAAGCTTTCTTT.

The chain is built from TRBV5-6 and TRBJ2-5, with 10 bases matching TRBD2. From germline, CDR1 is SGHDT and CDR2 YYEEEE. The J segment lost 5 bases and the V segment lost 1 base, leaving 8 bases of the junction unmatched. This CDR3 has 16 residues. The CDR3 DNA is TGTGCCAGCAGCTTGTTGTCTAGCGGGAGTTCGGAGACCCAGTACTTC. Translating gives CASSLLSSGSSETQYF.

The CDR3 region has the DNA TGTGCCAGCAGTTTAGGTCAGGGCATCGGGCCCCAGCATTTT. Its protein is CASSLGQGIGPQHF. The V gene is TRBV27, the J gene TRBJ1-5, with D perhaps TRBD1 (5 bases). Germline assignment: CDR1 MNHEY and CDR2 SMNVEV (reference sequence). The CDR3 runs 14 residues. Trimming took 2 bases from V and 9 from J, leaving 14 bases between them.

V and J are TRBV5-8 and TRBJ2-7, with a tentative D call TRBD2 (5 bases). Looked up from germline, CDR1 is SGHTS and CDR2 is YDEGEE. V was shortened by 0 bases and J by 9 bases, with 13 bases between the two germline ends. The CDR3 contains 13 residues. CDR3 protein: CASSLVSSSGQYF. The CDR3 DNA reads TGTGCCAGCAGCTTGGTTTCCTCAAGCGGGCAGTACTTC. Based on the CDR3 plus reference TRBV5-8 and TRBJ2-7, the full variable domain is EAGVTQSPTHLIKTRGQQATLRCSPISGHTSVYWYQQALGLGLQFLLWYDEGEERNRGNFPPRFSGRQFPNYSSELNVNALELEDSALYLCASSLVSSSGQYFGPGTRLTVT.